One TCR beta chain is described in this entry. The protocol was immunoSEQ multiplex PCR, while the TCRdb copy is restricted to in-frame clones and leaves out a portion. Here the sample spans approximately 170,000 clones, over 75% being singletons. These data belong to a study of blood T cell repertoires in COVID-19. The overall study: PBMCs, B-cell-depleted T cells, or T cells provided the cDNA or gDNA that made up the material.

This CDR3 region has 13 residues. Between the trimmed V and J ends, which lost 2 bases and 1 base, there was a span of 2 bases. The rearrangement joins TRBV12-3 or TRBV12-4 to TRBJ1-4; D remains ambiguous. The material sequenced was peripheral blood. The sequence came from an elderly man with COVID-19, enrolled during active disease. The CDR3 DNA reads as TGTGCCAGCAGTTTACTAACTAATGAAAAACTGTTTTTT. It yields the protein CASSLLTNEKLFF.